A selection of T cell receptor beta chains follows, all from one sample in a study of early T cells in non-severe SARS-CoV-2 infection. Each CDR3 protein is one row after TCRdb ran MiXCR on the 5' RACE reads. The sample lists 65,000 to 95,000 distinct CDR3 sequences; approximately 5% were seen once. The material sequenced was whole blood, taken at baseline. Source of these receptors: an adult who was a healthcare worker with PCR-confirmed SARS-CoV-2 infection or an uninfected control (not recorded which). The CDR3 runs from the conserved cysteine through the conserved F or W. The D gene is left open where the match is weak. Not every row has a clone size; where given, it reads once, few, many or a size class.

abundance: many; v_gene: TRBV12-3/TRBV12-4; d_gene: .; j_gene: TRBJ2-1; CDR3aa: CASSVDRSNEQFF; CDR3nt: TGTGCCAGCAGTGTGGACAGAAGCAATGAGCAGTTCTTC
abundance: many; v_gene: TRBV21-1; d_gene: .; j_gene: TRBJ2-1; CDR3aa: CASSITHRDRGSKASGGEQFF; CDR3nt: TGTGCCAGCAGCATCACCCACAGGGACAGGGGGTCAAAGGCTAGCGGAGGTGAGCAGTTCTTC
abundance: few; v_gene: TRBV4-1; d_gene: .; j_gene: TRBJ2-3; CDR3aa: CASSQGRSRLDTQYF; CDR3nt: TGCGCCAGCAGCCAAGGCCGCTCAAGACTTGATACGCAGTATTTT
abundance: .; v_gene: TRBV20-1; d_gene: TRBD2; j_gene: TRBJ2-7; CDR3aa: CSATSGSGYEQYF; CDR3nt: TGCAGTGCTACAAGCGGGAGTGGGTACGAGCAGTACTTC
abundance: .; v_gene: TRBV6-5; d_gene: .; j_gene: TRBJ1-1; CDR3aa: CASSYSPKGSGAFF; CDR3nt: TGTGCCAGCAGTTACTCGCCTAAAGGCTCGGGAGCTTTCTTT
abundance: many; v_gene: TRBV5-8; d_gene: TRBD1; j_gene: TRBJ1-1; CDR3aa: CASSLEDRWNTEAFF; CDR3nt: TGTGCCAGCAGCTTGGAGGACAGGTGGAACACTGAAGCTTTCTTT
abundance: few; v_gene: TRBV7-9; d_gene: TRBD1; j_gene: TRBJ1-1; CDR3aa: CASSFRSQGAEAFF; CDR3nt: TGTGCCAGCAGCTTCCGCTCACAGGGGGCTGAAGCTTTCTTT
abundance: many; v_gene: TRBV3-1; d_gene: TRBD1; j_gene: TRBJ1-2; CDR3aa: CASSPPFTRGGGYTF; CDR3nt: TGTGCCAGCAGCCCCCCTTTTACCAGGGGGGGTGGCTACACCTTC
abundance: many; v_gene: TRBV7-2; d_gene: .; j_gene: TRBJ2-7; CDR3aa: CASSLTTYAYEQYF; CDR3nt: TGTGCCAGCAGCTTAACCACCTATGCCTACGAGCAGTACTTC
abundance: many; v_gene: TRBV9; d_gene: TRBD1; j_gene: TRBJ2-6; CDR3aa: CASTGDREFSGANVLTF; CDR3nt: TGTGCCAGCACCGGGGACAGGGAGTTCTCTGGGGCCAACGTCCTGACTTTC
abundance: .; v_gene: TRBV18; d_gene: .; j_gene: TRBJ2-2; CDR3aa: CASSPETANTGELFF; CDR3nt: TGTGCCAGCTCACCAGAGACAGCGAACACCGGGGAGCTGTTTTTT
abundance: .; v_gene: TRBV7-2; d_gene: TRBD1; j_gene: TRBJ2-2; CDR3aa: CASSSQGAGTGELFF; CDR3nt: TGTGCCAGCAGCTCACAGGGGGCAGGCACCGGGGAGCTGTTTTTT
abundance: .; v_gene: TRBV12-3/TRBV12-4; d_gene: TRBD1; j_gene: TRBJ1-5; CDR3aa: CASSLTGRSNQPQHF; CDR3nt: TGTGCCAGCAGTTTGACAGGGAGAAGCAATCAGCCCCAGCATTTT
abundance: .; v_gene: TRBV5-1; d_gene: .; j_gene: TRBJ1-2; CDR3aa: CASSQGDSEGYTF; CDR3nt: TGCGCCAGCAGCCAAGGCGACAGTGAGGGCTACACCTTC
abundance: many; v_gene: TRBV12-3/TRBV12-4; d_gene: .; j_gene: TRBJ2-7; CDR3aa: CASSFVQLNYEQYF; CDR3nt: TGTGCCAGCAGTTTTGTACAGTTAAACTACGAGCAGTACTTC
abundance: many; v_gene: TRBV12-3/TRBV12-4; d_gene: TRBD1; j_gene: TRBJ1-5; CDR3aa: CASSSQGAGSPQHF; CDR3nt: TGTGCCAGCAGTTCTCAGGGGGCTGGCTCGCCCCAGCATTTT
abundance: few; v_gene: TRBV19; d_gene: .; j_gene: TRBJ2-5; CDR3aa: CASSPSGGYQETQYF; CDR3nt: TGTGCCAGTAGCCCATCAGGGGGGTACCAAGAGACCCAGTACTTC
abundance: many; v_gene: TRBV5-8; d_gene: .; j_gene: TRBJ2-4; CDR3aa: CASSLAREGPLQAKNIQYF; CDR3nt: TGTGCCAGCAGCTTGGCTCGTGAAGGCCCCCTGCAAGCCAAAAACATTCAGTACTTC
abundance: .; v_gene: TRBV19; d_gene: TRBD1; j_gene: TRBJ1-1; CDR3aa: CASSADRVRVTEAFF; CDR3nt: TGTGCCAGTAGTGCTGACAGGGTAAGAGTCACTGAAGCTTTCTTT
abundance: few; v_gene: TRBV2; d_gene: TRBD1; j_gene: TRBJ2-2; CDR3aa: CASSLTGGGGELFF; CDR3nt: TGTGCCAGCAGCCTGACAGGGGGCGGCGGGGAGCTGTTTTTT
abundance: many; v_gene: TRBV10-1; d_gene: .; j_gene: TRBJ2-3; CDR3aa: CASSEGTDITDTQYF; CDR3nt: TGCGCCAGCAGTGAAGGGACGGACATCACAGATACGCAGTATTTT
abundance: many; v_gene: TRBV3-1; d_gene: .; j_gene: TRBJ1-5; CDR3aa: CASSGGWEGLNQPQHF; CDR3nt: TGTGCCAGCAGCGGTGGCTGGGAAGGGTTGAATCAGCCCCAGCATTTT
abundance: many; v_gene: TRBV7-6; d_gene: TRBD2; j_gene: TRBJ2-1; CDR3aa: CASSSFGLAGVGNEQFF; CDR3nt: TGTGCCAGCAGCTCCTTCGGACTAGCGGGAGTAGGTAATGAGCAGTTCTTC
abundance: many; v_gene: TRBV19; d_gene: .; j_gene: TRBJ1-5; CDR3aa: CASSGIGALEIWQPQHF; CDR3nt: TGTGCCTCTAGTGGTATAGGCGCTTTGGAGATATGGCAGCCCCAGCATTTT
abundance: .; v_gene: TRBV27; d_gene: TRBD2; j_gene: TRBJ2-2; CDR3aa: CASSFQGLTGGPDGELFF; CDR3nt: TGTGCCAGCAGTTTCCAGGGCCTCACGGGAGGGCCCGACGGGGAGCTGTTTTTT
abundance: .; v_gene: TRBV30; d_gene: .; j_gene: TRBJ2-5; CDR3aa: CAWSVPGQETQYF; CDR3nt: TGTGCCTGGAGTGTCCCGGGCCAAGAGACCCAGTACTTC
abundance: many; v_gene: TRBV20-1; d_gene: .; j_gene: TRBJ1-2; CDR3aa: CSARDPGLQWFRGYTF; CDR3nt: TGCAGTGCTAGAGATCCGGGCCTCCAGTGGTTCAGAGGCTACACCTTC
abundance: many; v_gene: TRBV5-6; d_gene: .; j_gene: TRBJ2-1; CDR3aa: CASSLAAGRKGQFF; CDR3nt: TGTGCCAGCAGCTTGGCTGCAGGGCGAAAGGGGCAGTTCTTC
abundance: many; v_gene: TRBV12-3/TRBV12-4; d_gene: .; j_gene: TRBJ1-5; CDR3aa: CASSLVRISTQNQPQHF; CDR3nt: TGTGCCAGCAGTTTGGTCCGGATCTCCACCCAAAATCAGCCCCAGCATTTT
abundance: few; v_gene: TRBV28; d_gene: TRBD2; j_gene: TRBJ2-1; CDR3aa: CASSGRSSGRIEQFF; CDR3nt: TGTGCCAGCAGTGGTAGGTCTAGCGGCCGTATTGAGCAGTTCTTC
abundance: few; v_gene: TRBV6-2/TRBV6-3; d_gene: .; j_gene: TRBJ2-7; CDR3aa: CASSYLAEISYEQYF; CDR3nt: TGTGCCAGCAGTTACTTAGCGGAAATTTCCTACGAGCAGTACTTC
abundance: few; v_gene: TRBV7-7; d_gene: .; j_gene: TRBJ2-7; CDR3aa: CASSLKIGRGQKDYEQYF; CDR3nt: TGTGCCAGCAGCTTAAAGATCGGAAGAGGGCAGAAGGATTACGAGCAGTACTTC
abundance: many; v_gene: TRBV18; d_gene: TRBD1; j_gene: TRBJ2-7; CDR3aa: CASSLSQGVEQYF; CDR3nt: TGTGCCAGCTCCCTCAGTCAGGGGGTCGAGCAGTACTTC
abundance: many; v_gene: TRBV27; d_gene: TRBD2; j_gene: TRBJ2-7; CDR3aa: CASSYRTSGTAAEQYF; CDR3nt: TGTGCCAGCAGCTATCGGACTAGCGGGACCGCGGCCGAGCAGTACTTC
abundance: few; v_gene: TRBV12-3/TRBV12-4; d_gene: TRBD2; j_gene: TRBJ2-2; CDR3aa: CASSRTSGRVSGELFF; CDR3nt: TGTGCCAGCAGTCGGACTAGCGGGAGGGTATCCGGGGAGCTGTTTTTT
abundance: few; v_gene: TRBV7-8; d_gene: .; j_gene: TRBJ2-1; CDR3aa: CASSSSRSYNEQFF; CDR3nt: TGTGCCAGCAGCTCCTCCAGGTCCTACAATGAGCAGTTCTTC
abundance: many; v_gene: TRBV28; d_gene: .; j_gene: TRBJ2-5; CDR3aa: CASSGAMLKETQYF; CDR3nt: TGTGCCAGCAGTGGAGCTATGTTGAAAGAGACCCAGTACTTC
abundance: few; v_gene: TRBV7-9; d_gene: TRBD2; j_gene: TRBJ2-1; CDR3aa: CASLAGGSAEQFF; CDR3nt: TGTGCCAGCTTAGCGGGAGGGTCGGCTGAGCAGTTCTTC
abundance: many; v_gene: TRBV27; d_gene: .; j_gene: TRBJ1-6; CDR3aa: CASSLSRRRAREPLHF; CDR3nt: TGTGCCAGCAGTTTATCACGTCGGAGGGCCCGGGAACCCCTCCACTTT
abundance: few; v_gene: TRBV29-1; d_gene: .; j_gene: TRBJ2-2; CDR3aa: CSVETASWNTGELFF; CDR3nt: TGCAGCGTTGAAACAGCTTCGTGGAACACCGGGGAGCTGTTTTTT
abundance: many; v_gene: TRBV20-1; d_gene: TRBD1; j_gene: TRBJ2-6; CDR3aa: CSANGDSPGANVLTF; CDR3nt: TGCAGTGCTAACGGGGACAGCCCTGGGGCCAACGTCCTGACTTTC
abundance: many; v_gene: TRBV29-1; d_gene: .; j_gene: TRBJ1-3; CDR3aa: CSVISPTLFYGNTIYF; CDR3nt: TGCAGCGTTATATCCCCCACCCTCTTCTATGGAAACACCATATATTTT
abundance: few; v_gene: TRBV5-5; d_gene: TRBD2; j_gene: TRBJ2-2; CDR3aa: CASSFLREGTGELFF; CDR3nt: TGTGCCAGCAGCTTCCTGCGGGAGGGCACCGGGGAGCTGTTTTTT
abundance: .; v_gene: TRBV9; d_gene: .; j_gene: TRBJ1-4; CDR3aa: CASSARGRTNEKLFF; CDR3nt: TGTGCCAGCAGCGCGCGGGGGAGGACTAATGAAAAACTGTTTTTT
abundance: .; v_gene: TRBV28; d_gene: TRBD1; j_gene: TRBJ1-3; CDR3aa: CASSFAGGSGNTIYF; CDR3nt: TGTGCCAGCAGTTTCGCAGGGGGTTCTGGAAACACCATATATTTT
abundance: many; v_gene: TRBV3-1; d_gene: .; j_gene: TRBJ2-1; CDR3aa: CASSQTTGAEQFF; CDR3nt: TGTGCCAGCAGCCAAACAACGGGAGCGGAGCAGTTCTTC
abundance: many; v_gene: TRBV20-1; d_gene: TRBD1; j_gene: TRBJ2-7; CDR3aa: CSASHRGKSYEQYF; CDR3nt: TGCAGTGCTAGTCACAGGGGCAAGAGCTACGAGCAGTACTTC
abundance: .; v_gene: TRBV11-3; d_gene: .; j_gene: TRBJ1-1; CDR3aa: CGSSQGGGAEAFF; CDR3nt: TGTGGCAGCAGCCAAGGCGGGGGAGCTGAAGCTTTCTTT
abundance: few; v_gene: TRBV19; d_gene: .; j_gene: TRBJ1-1; CDR3aa: CASSQDIDTEAFF; CDR3nt: TGTGCCAGTAGCCAGGACATTGACACTGAAGCTTTCTTT
abundance: .; v_gene: TRBV7-8; d_gene: .; j_gene: TRBJ1-2; CDR3aa: CASSPSIGQIYGYTF; CDR3nt: TGTGCCAGCAGCCCTAGCATCGGACAGATCTATGGCTACACCTTC
abundance: few; v_gene: TRBV11-2; d_gene: TRBD1; j_gene: TRBJ1-5; CDR3aa: CASSKTGGYQPQHF; CDR3nt: TGTGCCAGCAGCAAAACAGGGGGCTATCAGCCCCAGCATTTT